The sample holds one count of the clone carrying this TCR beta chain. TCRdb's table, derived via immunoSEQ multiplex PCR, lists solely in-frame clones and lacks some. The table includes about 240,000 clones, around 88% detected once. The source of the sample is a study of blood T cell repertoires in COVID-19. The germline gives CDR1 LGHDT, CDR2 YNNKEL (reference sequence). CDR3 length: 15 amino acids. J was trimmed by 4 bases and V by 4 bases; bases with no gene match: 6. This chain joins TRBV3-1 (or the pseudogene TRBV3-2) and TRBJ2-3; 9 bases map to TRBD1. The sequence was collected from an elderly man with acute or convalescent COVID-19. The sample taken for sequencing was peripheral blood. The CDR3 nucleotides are TGTGCCAGCAGCCCCCGGGACAGGGAATCAGATACGCAGTATTTT. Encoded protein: CASSPRDRESDTQYF.